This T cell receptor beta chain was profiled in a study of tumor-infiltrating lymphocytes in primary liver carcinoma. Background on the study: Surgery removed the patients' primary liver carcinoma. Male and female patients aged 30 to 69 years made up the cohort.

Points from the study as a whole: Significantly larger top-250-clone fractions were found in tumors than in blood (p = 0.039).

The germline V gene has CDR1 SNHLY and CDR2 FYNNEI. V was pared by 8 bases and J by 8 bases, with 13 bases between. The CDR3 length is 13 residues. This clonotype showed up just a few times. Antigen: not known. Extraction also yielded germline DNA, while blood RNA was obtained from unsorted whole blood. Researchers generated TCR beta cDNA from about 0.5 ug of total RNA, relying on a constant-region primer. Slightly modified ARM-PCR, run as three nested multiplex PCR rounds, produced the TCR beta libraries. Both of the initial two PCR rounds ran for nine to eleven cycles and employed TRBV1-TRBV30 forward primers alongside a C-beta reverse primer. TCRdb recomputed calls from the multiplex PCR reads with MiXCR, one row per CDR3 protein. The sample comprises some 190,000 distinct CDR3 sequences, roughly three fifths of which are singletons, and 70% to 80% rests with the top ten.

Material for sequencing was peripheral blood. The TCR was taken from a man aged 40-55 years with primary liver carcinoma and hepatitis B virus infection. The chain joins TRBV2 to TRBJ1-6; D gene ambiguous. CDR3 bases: TGTGCCAGCGTAAGGACGGTGGATTCACCCCTCCACTTT. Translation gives CASVRTVDSPLHF. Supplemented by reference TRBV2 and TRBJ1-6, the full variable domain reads EPEVTQTPSHQVTQMGQEVILRCVPISNHLYFYWYRQILGQKVEFLVSFYNNEISEKSEIFDDQFSVERPDGSNFTLKIRSTKLEDSAMYFCASVRTVDSPLHFGNGTRLTVT.